This TCR beta chain was observed in a study of blood T cell repertoires in COVID-19. Study background: Researchers got acute and convalescent COVID-19 samples from the United States, Italy and Spain. T cells, B-cell-depleted T cells, or PBMCs provided the cDNA or gDNA that served as material.

In the original processing: Estimated nucleated cell counts came from reference gene primer amplification. The data were produced by immunoSEQ multiplex PCR, yet TCRdb's version contains in-frame clones alone and is incomplete. V and J calls and clone size are given by that table; D and trimming were obtained from the DNA. This table has approximately 67,000 clones, roughly 89% appearing once. The germline V and J ends were trimmed by 0 bases and 10 bases, with 16 bases remaining between them. The germline V gene encodes CDR1 SGHRS and CDR2 YFSETQ. The CDR3 spans 15 residues. Material: peripheral blood. This receptor was identified in a woman of 80 years or more with acute or convalescent COVID-19. J is TRBJ1-4 and V is TRBV5-1; D is possibly TRBD1 (5 bases). CDR3 nucleotide sequence: TGCGCCAGCAGCTTGGATGTCAGGGAAAGACGAAAACTGTTTTTT. Translated: CASSLDVRERRKLFF.